This T cell receptor (beta chain) was sequenced during a study of blood T cell repertoires in COVID-19. Only in-frame clones appear in the TCRdb table, and some are missing; sequencing was by immunoSEQ multiplex PCR. The sample lists around 130,000 clones, less than 90% seen once, with under 2.5% in the top ten. Germline CDR1 SGHTS, CDR2 YDEGEE. Trimming removed 3 bases from V and 7 bases from J; junction bases left unmatched: 13. The CDR3 is made up of 16 amino acids. Cohort 3 recovery required two negative PCRs, clearance, or symptom resolution. This TCR was sampled from a woman between 50 and 59 years old who had recovered from COVID-19. The sample consisted of PBMCs or T cells enriched from blood (not recorded which). V usage is TRBV5-8 and J usage is TRBJ2-1; TRBD2 matches at 7 bases. CDR3: CASSSPLGGYVNEQFF. The CDR3 bases are TGTGCCAGCAGCTCACCCCTCGGGGGGTATGTTAATGAGCAGTTCTTC.